Listed here are 14 T cell receptor beta chains from one sample, sequenced in a study of T cell repertoires in cytomegalovirus infection. Using its own MiXCR run on the reads, TCRdb lists one record per CDR3 protein. The sample yields about 830,000 distinct CDR3 sequences, over 25% seen once. Their cognate antigens are unknown. Material: cultured CD8+ T cells from PBMCs, obtained from culture after CMV antigen stimulation. These TCRs come from a human donor in good health (CMV status not recorded). Some clones in this sample may be carry-over from other donors' samples.

The table lists this clonotype with a count of one. V gene TRBV6-8 combines with J gene TRBJ2-1, with 10 nucleotides matching TRBD2. This CDR3 has 17 residues. With V trimmed by 0 bases and J by 3 bases, 5 bases remained unmatched. CDR1 MNHGY and CDR2 SAAAGT come from the germline V gene. The CDR3 DNA sequence: TGTGCCAGCAGTTACTCTTTTAGCGGGGGGTTCTACAATGAGCAGTTCTTC. Its protein product is CASSYSFSGGFYNEQFF.

The V and J genes are TRBV6-8 and TRBJ2-2; TRBD1 agrees at 7 bases. In germline, CDR1 is MNHGY, CDR2 SAAAGT. This CDR3 comprises 16 residues. V lost 3 bases to trimming and J lost 4 bases; unmatched junction nucleotides: 8. CDR3 amino acids: CASSYLQGVVTGELFF. Here the CDR3 DNA reads TGTGCCAGCAGTTATTTGCAGGGGGTCGTCACCGGGGAGCTGTTTTTT.

In its sample, this clonotype was seen a few times. The gene calls are TRBV6-6 and TRBJ2-7, with D perhaps matching TRBD2 (6 bases). The CDR3 runs to 13 residues. Germline assignment: CDR1 MNHNY and CDR2 SVGAGI (reference sequence). V was pared by 5 bases and J by 5 bases, with 13 bases between. The CDR3, as DNA: TGTGCCAGCAGTCTCCGGGAGACTCACGAGCAGTACGTC. Translated: CASSLRETHEQYV.

Points on this clonotype: A much larger clone sits a single nucleotide away, making a read error possible. The genes are TRBV7-6 and TRBJ2-1; 10 bases are shared with TRBD1. CDR1 is SGHVS and CDR2 is FNYEAQ in the germline V gene. The CDR3 has 14 amino acids. This chain's CDR3 is CVSRGTGVYNEQFF. CDR3 in DNA: TGTGTCAGCCGGGGGACAGGGGTGTACAATGAGCAGTTCTTC.

The chain couples TRBV7-2 to TRBJ2-2; 8 nucleotides match TRBD2. The germline V gene encodes CDR1 SGHTA and CDR2 FQGNSA. The CDR3 is made up of 17 amino acids. V gave up 3 bases and J gave up 5 bases; unmatched junction bases: 11. The CDR3 protein is CASSFFGGAGGTGELFF. The CDR3 DNA is TGTGCCAGCAGCTTTTTCGGGGGGGCCGGTGGAACCGGGGAGCTGTTTTTT.

DNA of the CDR3: TGTGCCAGCAGCTTAGGTCTCTCCCAGGCCTTCCATGGCTACACCTTC. It yields the protein CASSLGLSQAFHGYTF. The rearrangement uses TRBV7-9 and TRBJ1-2; D ambiguous. This CDR3 contains 16 residues. The V gene lost 1 base and the J gene lost 6 bases, with 18 bases spanning the gap. Per germline, CDR1 SEHNR and CDR2 FQNEAQ (reference sequence).

This clonotype appeared a few times. The CDR3 sequence is CASSAGQLQFF. The CDR3 coding sequence is TGTGCCAGCAGCGCGGGCCAACTCCAGTTCTTC. This chain links TRBV7-9 with TRBJ2-1; a possible D gene is TRBD2 (5 bases). The CDR3 runs to 11 residues. Germline-derived CDR1 and CDR2 are SEHNR and FQNEAQ (reference sequence). The germline V and J ends were trimmed by 5 bases and 13 bases, with 12 bases remaining between them.

The chain employs TRBV15 and TRBJ2-1; tentatively, D is TRBD2 (6 bases). CDR3 length equals 17 residues. Germline V gives CDR1 LNHNV, CDR2 YYDKDF (reference sequence). Trimming shortened V by 1 base and J by 2 bases, and 15 bases separated the two germline ends. CDR3: CATSRAIGLATYNEQFF. In nucleotides, the CDR3 is TGTGCCACCAGCAGAGCAATAGGGCTAGCGACCTACAATGAGCAGTTCTTC.

V gene TRBV15 combines with J gene TRBJ2-1; D is possibly TRBD2 (7 bases). CDR1 is LNHNV, CDR2 YYDKDF, per germline (reference sequence). The V gene lost 5 bases and the J gene lost 3 bases, with 17 bases spanning the gap. This CDR3 comprises 16 residues. The CDR3, as DNA: TGTGCCACCAGCGTTCGAGTGGGGGGGCACTACAATGAGCAGTTCTTC. Translation gives CATSVRVGGHYNEQFF.

This clonotype has a count of ten or more. The V and J genes are TRBV4-1 and TRBJ1-1, with D maybe TRBD1 (6 bases). The CDR3 sequence is 14 residues long. V was shortened by 0 bases and J by 1 base, with 6 bases between the two germline ends. In germline, CDR1 is MGHRA, CDR2 YSYEKL. DNA for the CDR3: TGCGCCAGCAGCCAAGACAGGGGGAACACTGAAGCTTTCTTT. This encodes CASSQDRGNTEAFF.

This clonotype was recorded at least ten times. V gene TRBV7-8 combines with J gene TRBJ1-5; perhaps TRBD1 as D (5 bases). Germline-derived CDR1 and CDR2 are SGHVS and FQNEAQ. CDR3 length equals 16 residues. V was clipped by 4 bases and J by 4 bases, with 17 bases between them. CDR3 loop: CASSWGESQGNQPQHF. In nucleotides, the CDR3 is TGTGCCAGCAGCTGGGGGGAGAGCCAAGGGAATCAGCCCCAGCATTTT.

V and J are TRBV15 and TRBJ2-7; D is possibly TRBD2 (6 bases). Germline CDR1 LNHNV, CDR2 YYDKDF (reference sequence). The V gene lost 5 bases and the J gene lost 6 bases, with 20 bases spanning the gap. There are 15 residues in the CDR3. Here the CDR3 DNA reads TGTGCCACCAGCTTAAGCAGGGAGGCGTCAGCCGAGCAGTACTTC. As protein: CATSLSREASAEQYF.

CDR3 sequence reads: CASSAARDRGRSNTEAFF. The DNA for the CDR3 is TGTGCCAGCAGTGCGGCCCGGGACAGGGGACGTTCGAACACTGAAGCTTTCTTT. The V and J genes are TRBV2 and TRBJ1-1, with TRBD1 matching over 10 bases. Trimming took 4 bases from V and 1 from J; bases not matched to a gene: 12. CDR1 and CDR2 (germline): SNHLY, FYNNEI. CDR3 length: 18 residues.

The CDR3 region is CASSPPQETQYF. In DNA form, the CDR3 reads TGTGCCAGCAGCCCGCCCCAAGAGACCCAGTACTTC. The chain is built from TRBV7-9 and TRBJ2-5; D is unclear. Germline V gene data show CDR1 as SEHNR and CDR2 as FQNEAQ (reference sequence). This CDR3 has 12 residues. The V gene lost 5 bases and the J gene lost 1 base, with 5 bases spanning the gap. The full variable domain, rest sourced from reference TRBV7-9 and TRBJ2-5, is DTGVSQNPRHKITKRGQNVTFRCDPISEHNRLYWYRQTLGQGPEFLTYFQNEAQLEKSRLLSDRFSAERPKGSFSTLEIQRTEQGDSAMYLCASSPPQETQYFGPGTRLLVL.